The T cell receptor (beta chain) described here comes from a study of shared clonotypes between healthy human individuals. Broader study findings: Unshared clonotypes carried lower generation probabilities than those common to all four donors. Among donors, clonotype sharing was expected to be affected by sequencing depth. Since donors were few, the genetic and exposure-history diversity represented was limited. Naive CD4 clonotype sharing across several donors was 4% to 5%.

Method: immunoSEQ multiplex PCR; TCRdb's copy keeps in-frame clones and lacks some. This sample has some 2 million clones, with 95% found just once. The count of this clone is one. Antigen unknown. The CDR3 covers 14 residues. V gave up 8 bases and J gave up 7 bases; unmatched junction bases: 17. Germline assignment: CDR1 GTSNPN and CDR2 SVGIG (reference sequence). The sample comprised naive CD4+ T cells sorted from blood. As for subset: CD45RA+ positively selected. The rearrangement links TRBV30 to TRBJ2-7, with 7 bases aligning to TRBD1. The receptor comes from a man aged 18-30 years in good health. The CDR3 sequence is CALALQGSLGEQYF. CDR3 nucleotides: TGTGCCCTCGCGCTACAGGGGAGCTTGGGGGAGCAGTACTTC.